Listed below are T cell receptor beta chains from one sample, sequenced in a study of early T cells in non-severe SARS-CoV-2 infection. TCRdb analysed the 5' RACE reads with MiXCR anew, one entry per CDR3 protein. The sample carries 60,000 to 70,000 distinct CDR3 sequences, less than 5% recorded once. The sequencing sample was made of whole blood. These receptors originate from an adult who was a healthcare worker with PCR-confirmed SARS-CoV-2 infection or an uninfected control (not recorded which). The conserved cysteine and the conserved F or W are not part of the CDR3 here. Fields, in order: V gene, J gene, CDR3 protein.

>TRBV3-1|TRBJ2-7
ASSQGLAGGRQY
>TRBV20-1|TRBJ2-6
SANPTGPSGANVLT
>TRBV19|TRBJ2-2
ASKTGTGDTGELF
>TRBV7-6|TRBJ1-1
ASSFRDRANTEAF
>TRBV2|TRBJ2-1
ASKRGNEQF
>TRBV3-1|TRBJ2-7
ASSQYRDRGDEQY
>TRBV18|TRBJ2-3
ASSPTSGRGDTQY
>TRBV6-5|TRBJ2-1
ASTHGRGAYNEQF
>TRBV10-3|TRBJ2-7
ASTPEGTGGWQY
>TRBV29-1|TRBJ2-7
SVRGLGSYEQY
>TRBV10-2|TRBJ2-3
ASRPGQGGTDTQY
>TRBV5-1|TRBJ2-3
ASSQRGAVTDTQY
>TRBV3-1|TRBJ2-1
ASSQDFAGGQVAYNEQF
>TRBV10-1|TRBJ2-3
ASTRTRLAGGDTQY
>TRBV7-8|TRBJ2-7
ASSLEPGLGFYEQY
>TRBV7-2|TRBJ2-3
ASSLRGSSTDTQY
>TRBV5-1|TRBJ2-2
ASSLDRPNTGEPF
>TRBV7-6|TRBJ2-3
ASSLVWGDTQY
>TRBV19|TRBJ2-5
ASSIGVLETQY
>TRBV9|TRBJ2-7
ASSVRAGEMYEQY
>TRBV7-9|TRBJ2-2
ASSRTSGNTGELF
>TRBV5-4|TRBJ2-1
ASSCLMGQGDLRAYNEQF
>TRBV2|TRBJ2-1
ASSGTGGNNEQF
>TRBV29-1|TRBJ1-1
SVDDPARPSTEAF
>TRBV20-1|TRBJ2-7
SGRTGTVGSVQY
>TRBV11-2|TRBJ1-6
ASSRHQGSHNSPLH
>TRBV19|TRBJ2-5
ASSLPGPEPQY
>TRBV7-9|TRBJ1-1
ASSPGHRSEAF
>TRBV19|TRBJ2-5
ASSTPGLAGGGETQY
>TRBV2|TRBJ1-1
ASSEQGAGNTEAF
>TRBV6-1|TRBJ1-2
ASSETGYTYGYT
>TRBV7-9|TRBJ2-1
ASSLVSSPRNEQF
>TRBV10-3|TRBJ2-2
AISQGAGSRSGELF
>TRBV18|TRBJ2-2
ASPNGPNTGELF
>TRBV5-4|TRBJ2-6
ASSREGVYSGANVLT